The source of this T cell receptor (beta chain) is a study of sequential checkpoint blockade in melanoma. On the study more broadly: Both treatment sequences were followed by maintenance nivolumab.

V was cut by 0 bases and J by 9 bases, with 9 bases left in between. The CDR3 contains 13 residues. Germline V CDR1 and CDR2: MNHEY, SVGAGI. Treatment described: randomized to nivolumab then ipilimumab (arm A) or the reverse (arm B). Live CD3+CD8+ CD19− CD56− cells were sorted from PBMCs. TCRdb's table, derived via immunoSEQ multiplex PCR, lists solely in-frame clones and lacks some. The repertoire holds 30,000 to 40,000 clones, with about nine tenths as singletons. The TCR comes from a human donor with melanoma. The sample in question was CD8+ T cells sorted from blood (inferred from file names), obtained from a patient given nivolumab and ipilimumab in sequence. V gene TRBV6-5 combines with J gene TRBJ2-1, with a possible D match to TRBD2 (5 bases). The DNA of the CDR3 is TGTGCCAGCAGTTACTCGACTACTTTTGAGCAGTTCTTC. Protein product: CASSYSTTFEQFF.